This T cell receptor (beta chain) comes out of a study of human thymus T cells. Details on this clone: Its target is unknown.

The study, taken as a whole, reports: V and J gene usage appeared biased in thymic and blood repertoires.

The CDR3 spans 16 residues. Deletions cut 0 bases from V and 0 bases from J, with 10 bases between. In germline, CDR1 is LGHNA, CDR2 YSLEER. No fixed cell number was used; all available blood leukocytes supplied DNA. Assay used: immunoSEQ multiplex PCR; TCRdb lists only in-frame clones, some missing. The table includes tens of thousands of clones, approximately 95% detected once. The J gene is TRBJ2-3, the V gene TRBV4-3, with D possibly matching TRBD1 (5 bases). Source material: blood. This TCR was recovered from a boy in the first two years of life with a congenital heart defect but otherwise immunologically healthy. The CDR3: CASSQDPWGSTDTQYF. The DNA for the CDR3 is TGCGCCAGCAGCCAAGATCCGTGGGGCAGCACAGATACGCAGTATTTT.